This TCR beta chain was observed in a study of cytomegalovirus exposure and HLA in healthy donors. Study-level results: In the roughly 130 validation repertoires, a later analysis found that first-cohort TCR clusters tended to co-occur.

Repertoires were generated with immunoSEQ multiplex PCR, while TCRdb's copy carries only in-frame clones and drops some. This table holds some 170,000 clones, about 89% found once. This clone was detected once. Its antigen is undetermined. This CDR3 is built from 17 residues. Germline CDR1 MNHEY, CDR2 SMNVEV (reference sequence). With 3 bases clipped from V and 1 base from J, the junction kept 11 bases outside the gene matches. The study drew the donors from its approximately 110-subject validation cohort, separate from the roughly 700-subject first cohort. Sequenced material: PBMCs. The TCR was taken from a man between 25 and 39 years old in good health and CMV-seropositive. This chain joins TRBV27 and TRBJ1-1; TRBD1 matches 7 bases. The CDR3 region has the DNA TGTGCCAGCAGTTTCTCCGACAGGGTTCGGGGGAACACTGAAGCTTTCTTT. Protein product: CASSFSDRVRGNTEAFF.